These 32 T cell receptor beta chains were sequenced from one sample in a study of T cells in Graves' hyperthyroidism and ophthalmopathy. TCR beta CDR3 sequences were amplified from RNA transcripts. TCR CDR3 underwent first-round RT-PCR with the HTBI primer set. Using its own MiXCR run on the multiplex PCR reads, TCRdb lists one record per CDR3 protein. The repertoire holds a few hundred thousand distinct CDR3 sequences, with 20% to 25% as singletons. Source material: blood. The receptors here all came from an older woman with Graves' ophthalmopathy.

V usage is TRBV12-5 and J usage is TRBJ1-1, with a weak D call TRBD1 (6 bases). The CDR3 contains 14 residues. V was pared by 6 bases and J by 4 bases, with 15 bases between. CDR1 is LGHNT and CDR2 is FRNRAP in the germline V gene. CDR3 bases: TGTGCTAGTGGACCCTCTGGGGGGGCCACTGAAGCTTTCTTT. As protein: CASGPSGGATEAFF.

The chain combines TRBV10-3 with TRBJ2-3; 9 nucleotides line up with TRBD2. The CDR3 length is 14 residues. With V trimmed by 10 bases and J by 1 base, 6 bases remained unmatched. Germline CDR1 reads ENHRY; CDR2 reads SYGVKD. CDR3 in amino acids: CATKREVGTDTQYF. For the CDR3, the DNA is TGTGCCACCAAGCGGGAGGTCGGCACAGATACGCAGTATTTT.

This chain's CDR3 is CASSKAGGDTQYF. The CDR3, as DNA: TGCGCCAGCAGTAAAGCGGGAGGGGATACGCAGTATTTT. The V and J genes are TRBV5-1 and TRBJ2-3; 10 positions match TRBD2. Germline loops: CDR1 SGHRS, CDR2 YFSETQ. Unmatched junction bases numbered 3, after V lost 5 bases and J lost 6 bases. The CDR3 sequence is 13 residues long.

The J gene is TRBJ2-1, the V gene TRBV30; 8 bases map to TRBD2. Losses at the gene ends were 4 bases for V and 7 bases for J; bases not matched to a gene: 3. Germline V gene lookup returns CDR1 GTSNPN and CDR2 SVGIG (reference sequence). The CDR3 covers 12 residues. The CDR3: CAWKASGNEQFF. The CDR3 coding sequence is TGTGCCTGGAAGGCTAGCGGGAATGAGCAGTTCTTC.

In this sample, this clonotype turned up many times. This chain's CDR3 is CASSSAGTSGTYEQYF. For the CDR3, the DNA is TGTGCCAGCAGTTCCGCAGGGACTAGCGGGACCTACGAGCAGTACTTC. The genes are TRBV2 and TRBJ2-7, with 13 nucleotides matching TRBD2. CDR1 SNHLY and CDR2 FYNNEI come from the germline V gene. The CDR3 runs 16 residues. The V and J ends lost 5 bases and 2 bases, in that order; junction bases with no gene match: 6.

This clonotype has only a few counts. This chain joins TRBV5-1 and TRBJ1-6; no definite D call. The CDR3 runs to 17 residues. Germline V gives CDR1 SGHRS, CDR2 YFSETQ. V lost 2 bases to trimming and J lost 0 bases, with 12 bases between them. The CDR3 DNA reads as TGCGCCAGCAGCTTAGGTCAAACTAGCTCCTATAATTCACCCCTCCACTTT. Amino acid sequence: CASSLGQTSSYNSPLHF.

A few counts support this clonotype. This chain connects TRBV20-1 to TRBJ2-1; D possibly corresponds to TRBD2 (7 bases). The germline V gene encodes CDR1 DFQATT and CDR2 SNEGSKA (reference sequence). V lost 5 bases and J 0 bases, leaving 14 bases between the germline ends. This CDR3 spans 15 amino acids. This chain's CDR3 is CSAARGGSSYNEQFF. CDR3 sequence (DNA): TGCAGTGCTGCGAGGGGGGGGAGCTCCTACAATGAGCAGTTCTTC.

The table lists this clonotype with many counts. The chain combines TRBV11-2 with TRBJ2-1, with TRBD2 as a possible D gene (6 bases). The germline V gene has CDR1 SGHAT and CDR2 FQNNGV. Trimming left V 5 bases short and J 0 bases short, with 8 bases between. The CDR3 totals 14 residues. CDR3 sequence (DNA): TGTGCCAGCAGCCGGGACTTCTCCTACAATGAGCAGTTCTTC. Amino acids: CASSRDFSYNEQFF.

This chain uses TRBV7-3 with TRBJ2-1, with D unresolved. V was cut by 5 bases and J by 6 bases, with 20 bases left in between. Per the germline V gene, CDR1 is SGHTA and CDR2 is FQGTGA. The CDR3 is 16 amino acids. Written as DNA, the CDR3 is TGTGCCAGCAGCCCAACCCCCACCTTATCGGGCAATGAGCAGTTCTTC. Its translation is CASSPTPTLSGNEQFF.

This chain joins TRBV5-4 and TRBJ2-1; perhaps TRBD1 as D (5 bases). With 1 base removed from V and 9 bases from J, the gap between germline ends came to 23 bases. The germline V gene has CDR1 SGHNT and CDR2 YYREEE (reference sequence). The CDR3 has 17 residues. CDR3: CASSLSSAGPALSEQFF. The DNA of the CDR3 is TGTGCCAGCAGCTTGAGTTCGGCAGGGCCCGCTCTATCTGAGCAGTTCTTC. Variable domain in full (rest from reference TRBV5-4 and TRBJ2-1): ETGVTQSPTHLIKTRGQQVTLRCSSQSGHNTVSWYQQALGQGPQFIFQYYREEENGRGNFPPRFSGLQFPNYSSELNVNALELDDSALYLCASSLSSAGPALSEQFFGPGTRLTVL.

The rearrangement links TRBV9 to TRBJ2-1; possibly TRBD1 for D (6 bases). The CDR3 length is 15 residues. Trimming cost V 2 bases and J 4 bases, with 13 bases left between them. The germline V gene encodes CDR1 SGDLS and CDR2 YYNGEE. CDR3 sequence: CASSVQGFTYNEQFF. In nucleotides, the CDR3 is TGTGCCAGCAGCGTCCAGGGGTTTACTTACAATGAGCAGTTCTTC.

The chain links TRBV7-2 to TRBJ2-1; maybe TRBD1 (5 bases). Germline CDR1 reads SGHTA; CDR2 reads FQGNSA. With 1 base removed from V and 5 bases from J, the gap between germline ends came to 9 bases. The CDR3 has 14 amino acids. This CDR3 is CASSLGTPHNEQFF. CDR3 nucleotides: TGTGCCAGCAGCTTAGGGACACCCCACAATGAGCAGTTCTTC.

Regarding this clonotype: The junction departs from the called germline gene at one end, perhaps through a read error. The J gene is TRBJ2-5, the V gene TRBV7-2; D is undetermined. CDR1 and CDR2 (germline): SGHTA, FQGNSA. The CDR3 is 16 residues long. The CDR3 bases are TGTGCCGGCAGCCCCTACTGGGGTGACACGCAAGAGACCCAGTACTTC. Amino acid sequence: CAGSPYWGDTQETQYF.

The rearrangement uses TRBV9 and TRBJ2-3; 14 positions match TRBD2. The CDR3 length is 18 residues. CDR1 is SGDLS, CDR2 YYNGEE, per germline. Trimming cost V 1 base and J 5 bases; bases outside gene matches: 9. This chain's CDR3 is CASSVLSGTSGRQDTQYF. As DNA, the CDR3 is TGTGCCAGCAGCGTATTATCCGGGACTAGCGGGAGACAAGATACGCAGTATTTT.

This clonotype has more than one count but fewer than ten. The chain couples TRBV19 to TRBJ2-5, with D maybe TRBD1 (6 bases). The V end lost 5 bases, the J end lost 5 bases, and 18 bases lay between the germline ends. Germline values: CDR1 LNHDA, CDR2 SQIVND (reference sequence). This CDR3 comprises 15 residues. The CDR3 loop reads CASSPQTGKGETQYF. CDR3 coding DNA: TGTGCCAGTAGTCCTCAAACAGGGAAGGGGGAGACCCAGTACTTC.

The rearrangement uses TRBV5-1 and TRBJ2-1, with 12 bases fitting TRBD2. The CDR3 sequence is 19 residues long. V trimming: 4 bases; J trimming: 4 bases; junction bases outside the gene matches: 15. CDR1 and CDR2 from the germline V gene are SGHRS and YFSETQ. The CDR3 coding sequence is TGCGCCAGCAGCAACCCGGGACTAGCGGGTAGAGAAAAATACAATGAGCAGTTCTTC. Its translation is CASSNPGLAGREKYNEQFF.

V is TRBV11-2 and J is TRBJ2-1; 15 bases are a match to TRBD2. This CDR3 region has 17 residues. Germline assignment: CDR1 SGHAT and CDR2 FQNNGV. Unmatched junction bases numbered 10, after V lost 5 bases and J lost 8 bases. CDR3: CASSRTSGRAALDEQFF. The CDR3, as DNA: TGTGCCAGCAGCCGGACTAGCGGGAGGGCCGCGTTGGATGAGCAGTTCTTC.

This chain links TRBV25-1 with TRBJ2-3; D is ambiguous. V was shortened by 1 base and J by 4 bases, with 3 bases between the two germline ends. The V gene's germline CDR1 is MGHDK and CDR2 SYGVNS. This CDR3 has 12 residues. The CDR3 coding sequence is TGTGCCAGCAGTGAATTCTCAGATACGCAGTATTTT. Its translation is CASSEFSDTQYF.

This clonotype occurred a few times. The chain is built from TRBV29-1 and TRBJ2-1; D tentatively fits TRBD1 or TRBD2 (5 bases each). The CDR3 contains 13 residues. Trimming took 8 bases from V and 1 from J, leaving 12 bases between them. CDR1 and CDR2 (germline): SQVTM, ANQGSEA. CDR3 DNA: TGCAGCACCCGATGGGGGTCCTACAATGAGCAGTTCTTC. Translated, it gives CSTRWGSYNEQFF.

This clonotype was counted a few times. The rearrangement joins TRBV20-1 to TRBJ2-1; 8 bases line up with TRBD2. V shed 0 bases, J shed 7 bases, and the junction held 8 bases outside the gene matches. Germline CDR1 DFQATT, CDR2 SNEGSKA (reference sequence). The CDR3 totals 15 residues. The CDR3 reads CSARDASGRGNEQFF. The CDR3 DNA is TGCAGTGCTAGAGACGCCAGCGGGAGAGGAAATGAGCAGTTCTTC.

This sequence joins TRBV6-1 and TRBJ2-7; a weak D match, TRBD2 (6 bases). V was clipped by 5 bases and J by 5 bases, with 19 bases between them. Germline loops: CDR1 MNHNS, CDR2 SASEGT. The CDR3 has 15 residues. The CDR3 region is CASSSRELARHEQYF. CDR3 DNA sequence: TGTGCCAGCAGTTCCCGGGAGCTTGCCCGTCACGAGCAGTACTTC.

This clonotype showed up just a few times. The chain couples TRBV29-1 to TRBJ1-5; D may be TRBD1 (5 bases). The CDR3 has 17 amino acids. Trimming stripped 3 bases from V and 1 base from J, with 19 bases between. From germline, CDR1 is SQVTM and CDR2 ANQGSEA. The CDR3 loop reads CSVDGLGVPVSNQPQHF. The CDR3 DNA follows: TGCAGCGTTGACGGTTTAGGGGTTCCAGTGAGCAATCAGCCCCAGCATTTT. Drawing the rest from reference TRBV29-1 and TRBJ1-5, the complete variable domain is SAVISQKPSRDICQRGTSLTIQCQVDSQVTMMFWYRQQPGQSLTLIATANQGSEATYESGFVIDKFPISRPNLTFSTLTVSNMSPEDSSIYLCSVDGLGVPVSNQPQHFGDGTRLSIL.

This clonotype was found a few times. This rearrangement joins TRBV6-2 or TRBV6-3 to TRBJ1-5; D perhaps matches TRBD1 (5 bases). Germline V gives CDR1 MNHEY, CDR2 SVGEGT. V lost 0 bases and J 3 bases, leaving 12 bases between the germline ends. The CDR3 has 16 residues. The CDR3 nucleotides read TGTGCCAGCAGTTACTCGGGGCAGCAGCACAATCAGCCCCAGCATTTT. Its translation: CASSYSGQQHNQPQHF.

As concerns this clonotype: Being one base from a much bigger clone, this may be a read error. This chain joins TRBV27 and TRBJ1-2; TRBD1 is a possible D gene (6 bases). This CDR3 is 16 amino acids long. Germline CDR1 and CDR2: MNHEY and SMNVEV (reference sequence). As DNA, the CDR3 is TGTGCCAGCGGTTTGGACGTGCGGAGAGGGGGTGTTGGCTACACCTTC. It translates to CASGLDVRRGGVGYTF.

A few counts support this clonotype. The chain employs TRBV27 and TRBJ1-6; 10 positions match TRBD1. The germline V gene has CDR1 MNHEY and CDR2 SMNVEV (reference sequence). The CDR3 is 14 residues long. Trimming cost V 7 bases and J 7 bases; bases outside gene matches: 4. The CDR3 loop is CASTWDRGNSPLHF. In DNA, the CDR3 is TGTGCCAGCACCTGGGACAGGGGAAATTCACCCCTCCACTTT.

In this sample, this clonotype turned up a few times. The junction departs from the called germline gene at one end, perhaps through a read error. The chain combines TRBV7-2 with TRBJ1-1; perhaps TRBD1 as D (5 bases). In germline, CDR1 is SGHTA, CDR2 FQGNSA. The CDR3 consists of 13 residues. The CDR3 DNA is TGTGCCAGCAGTTTAGCCCGGGGGACGTGGGCTTTCTTT. This codes for CASSLARGTWAFF. Using reference TRBV7-2 and TRBJ1-1 for the parts outside the CDR3, the full variable domain is GAGVSQSPSNKVTEKGKDVELRCDPISGHTALYWYRQSLGQGLEFLIYFQGNSAPDKSGLPSDRFSAERTGGSVSTLTIQRTQQEDSAVYLCASSLARGTWAFFGQGTRLTVV.

The CDR3 DNA reads TGTGCCAGCAGTTCCTCTCCCCCTGCAGGGGGCTATGGCTACACCTTC. The encoded protein is CASSSSPPAGGYGYTF. V and J are TRBV27 and TRBJ1-2; the match to TRBD1 covers 7 bases. Looked up from germline, CDR1 is MNHEY and CDR2 is SMNVEV (reference sequence). Trimming at V came to 4 bases and at J to 4 bases, leaving 12 bases not matched to a gene. The CDR3 is made up of 16 amino acids.

The rearrangement links TRBV24-1 to TRBJ2-1; D is unclear. Germline lookup yields CDR1 KGHDR and CDR2 SFDVKD. This CDR3 has 13 amino acids. CDR3 in DNA: TGTCAAAACGTCCGTCTCCCTTACAATGAGCAGTTCTTC. It specifies CQNVRLPYNEQFF.

The chain employs TRBV4-1 and TRBJ2-7; TRBD2 matches 7 bases. The CDR3 runs 14 residues. Losses at the gene ends were 1 base for V and 5 bases for J; bases not matched to a gene: 5. Germline V gene sequence: CDR1 MGHRA, CDR2 YSYEKL. The CDR3 loop is CASSQGLANDEQYF. In DNA form, the CDR3 reads TGCGCCAGCAGCCAAGGACTAGCTAACGACGAGCAGTACTTC.

This clonotype has a count of ten or more. This chain connects TRBV12-3 or TRBV12-4 to TRBJ2-3; 12 bases fit TRBD2. The CDR3 consists of 15 residues. The V gene end was trimmed by 5 bases and the J gene end by 8 bases; junction bases not matched to a gene: 8. The CDR3 coding sequence is TGTGCCAGCAGTCTTCCCGGGACTAGCGGGCTTACGCAGTATTTT. This encodes CASSLPGTSGLTQYF.

The table lists this clonotype with many counts. The chain has TRBV15 and TRBJ1-2, with a possible D match to TRBD1 (6 bases). Trimming stripped 1 base from V and 6 bases from J, with 15 bases between. This CDR3 has 15 amino acids. In germline, CDR1 is LNHNV, CDR2 YYDKDF (reference sequence). The CDR3 reads CATSRARTGLNGYTF. The DNA of the CDR3 is TGTGCCACCAGCAGAGCGAGAACAGGGTTAAATGGCTACACCTTC. Looking up the rest from reference TRBV15 and TRBJ1-2 gives the full variable domain: DAMVIQNPRYQVTQFGKPVTLSCSQTLNHNVMYWYQQKSSQAPKLLFHYYDKDFNNEADTPDNFQSRRPNTSFCFLDIRSPGLGDTAMYLCATSRARTGLNGYTFGSGTRLTVV.

Of note for this clonotype: The CDR3 ends on some other residue instead of the conserved phenylalanine or tryptophan, so this is likely a read error. The chain carries TRBV7-2 and TRBJ2-5; tentatively, D is TRBD2 (5 bases). Germline V gives CDR1 SGHTA, CDR2 FQGNSA. Trimming removed 1 base at V and 1 base at J, with 13 bases between. There are 16 residues in the CDR3. CDR3 sequence (DNA): TGTGCCAGCAGCTTAGTACGAGGGTTGGTCCAAGAGACCCAGTACTCC. Translation gives CASSLVRGLVQETQYS.